Sequencing of this T cell receptor beta chain was carried out in a study of T cell responses to AZD1222 COVID-19 vaccine. The study, taken as a whole, reports: There were mostly white British donors and more females than males, and clonal diversity was possibly underestimated. The study found Spike-specific TCR breadth and depth rose after two AZD1222 doses.

With regard to this clone: Its target is unknown.

The CDR3 extends over 15 amino acids. V was pared by 2 bases and J by 8 bases, with 17 bases between. Per germline, CDR1 SGHRS and CDR2 YFSETQ. TCRdb's table, derived via immunoSEQ multiplex PCR, lists solely in-frame clones and lacks some. The repertoire holds about 140,000 clones, with less than 95% as singletons. This specimen was peripheral blood, taken 28 days after the second dose of the MenACWY control vaccine. The rearrangement joins TRBV5-1 to TRBJ2-4; weak D call: TRBD1 (5 bases). This clonotype originated in an adult who received the MenACWY meningococcal vaccine as a control. The DNA for the CDR3 is TGCGCCAGCAGCTTACAGGTCGGGTCGTTAGACATTCAGTACTTC. Its translation is CASSLQVGSLDIQYF.